The 24 T cell receptor beta chains listed next were all sequenced from one sample in a study of T cells in localized non-small cell lung cancer. The data were produced by immunoSEQ multiplex PCR, yet TCRdb's version contains in-frame clones alone and is incomplete. The table has 55,000 to 75,000 clones, approximately 87% seen once; the top ten hold around a fifth. Specimen: peripheral blood, collected before any cancer treatment. Source of these receptors: a male donor at least 60 years old with stage III squamous cell lung carcinoma.

V usage is TRBV18 and J usage is TRBJ2-7, with a tentative D call TRBD1 (8 bases). V dropped 2 bases and J dropped 6 bases, with 17 bases sitting between them. CDR3 length equals 15 residues. In germline, CDR1 is KGHSH, CDR2 LQKENI. CDR3 region: CASSPNRGGLGEQYV. The CDR3 nucleotides read TGTGCCAGCTCACCAAACAGGGGGGGACTCGGCGAGCAGTACGTC.

The chain uses TRBV19 and TRBJ1-1; no firm D call. The germline V gene has CDR1 LNHDA and CDR2 SQIVND (reference sequence). With 5 bases removed from V and 5 bases from J, the gap between germline ends came to 12 bases. The CDR3 is made up of 13 amino acids. Here the CDR3 reads CASSVMDGTEAFF. CDR3 sequence (DNA): TGTGCCAGTAGTGTAATGGACGGAACTGAAGCTTTCTTT.

The V and J genes are TRBV5-1 and TRBJ2-2, with a tentative D call TRBD2 (6 bases). CDR3 size: 15 residues. V was trimmed by 4 bases and J by 6 bases, leaving 16 bases between them. Germline lookup yields CDR1 SGHRS and CDR2 YFSETQ. DNA for the CDR3: TGCGCCAGCAGCCTGGGCGGGGAGTTGGCCGGGGAGCTGTTTTTT. Translating gives CASSLGGELAGELFF.

This chain uses TRBV4-3 with TRBJ1-6, with D unresolved. CDR1 LGHNA and CDR2 YSLEER come from the germline V gene. The CDR3 runs to 17 residues. Trimming removed 3 bases at V and 6 bases at J, with 18 bases between. Here the CDR3 reads CASSQDSGRTGNSPLHF. CDR3 in DNA: TGCGCCAGCAGCCAGGATAGTGGGCGGACGGGTAATTCACCCCTCCACTTT.

The rearrangement links TRBV10-3 to TRBJ2-1; maybe TRBD1 (6 bases). The CDR3 has 17 residues. Germline V gene sequence: CDR1 ENHRY, CDR2 SYGVKD. Deletions cut 9 bases from V and 5 bases from J, with 26 bases between. This chain's CDR3 is CAITDTNRVSGNNEQFF. The CDR3, as DNA: TGTGCCATAACCGACACCAACAGGGTTTCGGGGAACAATGAGCAGTTCTTC.

This chain joins TRBV10-2 and TRBJ2-3, with TRBD1 matching 7 bases. The CDR3 contains 15 residues. The ends lost 6 bases at V and 2 bases at J; junction bases unmatched: 8. Germline-derived CDR1 and CDR2 are WSHSY and SAAADI. CDR3: CASRTGLKSTDTQYF. The CDR3 DNA reads as TGCGCCAGCAGGACAGGGCTCAAATCCACAGATACGCAGTATTTT.

The rearrangement links TRBV6-1 to TRBJ1-1; D is ambiguous. Germline CDR1 is MNHNS and CDR2 is SASEGT. The CDR3 covers 13 residues. V was clipped by 8 bases and J by 0 bases, with 10 bases between them. The CDR3 protein is CASFLDLNTEAFF. CDR3 coding DNA: TGTGCCAGCTTTCTAGACCTGAACACTGAAGCTTTCTTT.

The chain uses TRBV7-8 and TRBJ1-1; 7 bases line up with TRBD1. The CDR3 loop spans 15 amino acids. Losses at the gene ends were 1 base for V and 3 bases for J; bases not matched to a gene: 5. The germline gives CDR1 SGHVS, CDR2 FQNEAQ. CDR3 in amino acids: CASSLGAGGDTEAFF. As DNA, the CDR3 is TGTGCCAGCAGCTTAGGGGCAGGGGGGGACACTGAAGCTTTCTTT.

The chain has TRBV6-6 and TRBJ2-1; 8 nucleotides agree with TRBD2. Germline V gene sequence: CDR1 MNHNY, CDR2 SVGAGI (reference sequence). There are 16 residues in the CDR3. The trim removed 6 bases at V and 3 bases at J, leaving 10 bases unmatched. DNA of the CDR3: TGTGCCAGCAGGTCCGCCGGTAGCGGGGTCTACAATGAGCAGTTCTTC. Its translation is CASRSAGSGVYNEQFF.

This clone turned up a few times. V is TRBV6-5 and J is TRBJ2-1; 11 positions agree with TRBD2. CDR1 MNHEY and CDR2 SVGAGI come from the germline V gene. Unmatched junction bases numbered 10, after V lost 8 bases and J lost 7 bases. The CDR3 is 15 residues long. The CDR3 DNA follows: TGTGCCAGCTCGATGCGACTAGCGGGGTTTAATGAGCAGTTCTTC. Its protein product is CASSMRLAGFNEQFF.

The sample holds one count of this clone. Its ends do not fully match the called genes, so a read error is possible. The gene calls are TRBV5-3 and TRBJ1-5, with TRBD1 matching over 7 bases. TRBV5-3 is identified as an open reading frame with a role that is uncertain. The CDR3 extends over 15 amino acids. As DNA, the CDR3 is TGTGCCAGCAGCTTGGGACAGTCAAGCAATCAGCCCCAGCATTTT. Translation gives CASSLGQSSNQPQHF.

This chain joins TRBV7-2 and TRBJ2-7, with 7 bases fitting TRBD2. Germline CDR1 is SGHTA and CDR2 is FQGNSA. Trimming at V came to 2 bases and at J to 4 bases, leaving 8 bases not matched to a gene. The CDR3 spans 15 residues. CDR3 bases: TGTGCCAGCAGCTTACGAGCGGGGAGCCTTTACGAGCAGTACTTC. It yields the protein CASSLRAGSLYEQYF.

The gene calls are TRBV30 and TRBJ1-5; D is undetermined. The CDR3 is 14 amino acids. Germline lookup yields CDR1 GTSNPN and CDR2 SVGIG (reference sequence). Trimming pared 0 bases from V and 2 bases from J, leaving 8 bases between. The CDR3 region is CAWSVLGGNQPQHF. CDR3 coding DNA: TGTGCCTGGAGTGTACTCGGAGGCAATCAGCCCCAGCATTTT.

This clone was observed a single time. The rearrangement uses TRBV18 and TRBJ2-7, with D unresolved. This CDR3 spans 12 amino acids. V lost 6 bases and J lost 0, with 6 bases in between. CDR1 KGHSH and CDR2 LQKENI come from the germline V gene. In DNA, the CDR3 is TGTGCCAGCTCGTCCAGCTCCTACGAGCAGTACGTC. Amino acids: CASSSSSYEQYV.

CDR3 sequence (DNA): TGTGCCTGGGGAGGGAATGAAAAACTGTTTTTT. It encodes CAWGGNEKLFF. This chain uses TRBV30 with TRBJ1-4; D is uncertain. The germline gives CDR1 GTSNPN, CDR2 SVGIG (reference sequence). The CDR3 spans 11 residues. Deletions cut 5 bases from V and 5 bases from J, with 6 bases between.

This clone has a handful of counts. This chain uses TRBV5-4 with TRBJ2-1; maybe TRBD2 (6 bases). Germline CDR1 SGHNT, CDR2 YYREEE (reference sequence). The CDR3 loop spans 14 amino acids. The ends were cut back, 0 bases at V and 7 bases at J, with 11 bases in the middle. The CDR3 loop is CASSLAGEHNEQFF. The CDR3 nucleotides read TGTGCCAGCAGCTTGGCGGGGGAGCATAATGAGCAGTTCTTC.

The chain is built from TRBV5-1 and TRBJ2-2, with 8 bases matching TRBD1. CDR3 length equals 16 residues. V lost 4 bases, J lost 4 bases, and 9 bases stayed unmatched. The V gene's germline CDR1 is SGHRS and CDR2 YFSETQ. CDR3 in DNA: TGCGCCAGCAGCACCCGACAGGGGAGGAGCACCGGGGAGCTGTTTTTT. Amino acid sequence: CASSTRQGRSTGELFF. The full variable domain, with the rest looked up from reference TRBV5-1 and TRBJ2-2, is KAGVTQTPRYLIKTRGQQVTLSCSPISGHRSVSWYQQTPGQGLQFLFEYFSETQRNKGNFPGRFSGRQFSNSRSEMNVSTLELGDSALYLCASSTRQGRSTGELFFGEGSRLTVL.

As concerns this clone: One end of the junction is discordant with germline, which a read error may explain. The rearrangement uses TRBV10-3 and TRBJ1-3, with no clear D. Germline CDR1 is ENHRY and CDR2 is SYGVKD. The CDR3 contains 15 residues. The CDR3 DNA reads as TGTACCATCAGTGACGCCCCCGGGTCCGGAAACACCATATATTTT. It yields the protein CTISDAPGSGNTIYF.

This clone was seen just once. The genes are TRBV6-1 and TRBJ2-7; no firm D call. There are 18 residues in the CDR3. Between the trimmed V and J ends, which lost 4 bases and 0 bases, there was a span of 22 bases. Germline V CDR1 and CDR2: MNHNS, SASEGT. The CDR3 DNA is TGTGCCAGCAGTGCGAAGGGTGTCAGGAGTAGGAGCTCCTACGAGCAGTACGTC. Translating it yields CASSAKGVRSRSSYEQYV.

This clone was detected a few times. This chain connects TRBV9 to TRBJ1-4; perhaps TRBD1 as D (5 bases). Between the trimmed V and J ends, which lost 0 bases and 7 bases, there was a span of 7 bases. CDR1 is SGDLS and CDR2 is YYNGEE in the germline V gene. The length of the CDR3 is 13 residues. CDR3 in amino acids: CASSVVGGEKLFF. CDR3 sequence (DNA): TGTGCCAGCAGCGTAGTTGGGGGTGAAAAACTGTTTTTT.

V usage is TRBV7-9 and J usage is TRBJ2-2; 8 nucleotides match TRBD2. Per germline, CDR1 SEHNR and CDR2 FQNEAQ (reference sequence). The CDR3 is made up of 13 amino acids. V lost 3 bases to trimming and J lost 6 bases; unmatched junction nucleotides: 0. Here the CDR3 reads CASSFSGAGELFF. The CDR3 DNA is TGTGCCAGCAGCTTTAGCGGGGCCGGGGAGCTGTTTTTT.

This chain connects TRBV4-1 to TRBJ1-1; no clear D. V lost 1 base and J 0 bases, leaving 6 bases between the germline ends. The CDR3 runs 14 residues. CDR1 is MGHRA and CDR2 is YSYEKL in the germline V gene. This CDR3 reads CASSQVGLNTEAFF. The DNA of the CDR3 is TGCGCCAGCAGCCAAGTCGGGTTGAACACTGAAGCTTTCTTT.

J is TRBJ2-1 and V is TRBV10-1; the D is unclear. The V gene lost 5 bases and the J gene lost 0 bases, with 14 bases spanning the gap. The CDR3 is made up of 16 amino acids. CDR1 is WNHNN, CDR2 SYGVQD, per germline (reference sequence). The CDR3 DNA is TGCGCCAGCAGTAGCTCCAAGCCAAGCTCCTACAATGAGCAGTTCTTC. Its protein is CASSSSKPSSYNEQFF.

This chain connects TRBV7-2 to TRBJ1-2; tentative D call: TRBD1 (5 bases). Germline V gene lookup returns CDR1 SGHTA and CDR2 FQGNSA. Trimming cost V 1 base and J 5 bases, with 14 bases left between them. The CDR3 contains 15 residues. Here the CDR3 DNA reads TGTGCCAGCAGCTTAGGGGGGACTATACCTTATGGCTACACCTTC. Translated: CASSLGGTIPYGYTF.